The 31 T cell receptor beta chains below were found in one sample sequenced in a study of B cell selection in AIRE deficiency. The regulatory T cell sort gate was CD4+CD25hiCD127low/negative. Generated by immunoSEQ multiplex PCR, the TCRdb table keeps only in-frame clones and is missing some. The data show roughly 24,000 clones, with approximately 92% seen just once and approximately 1% held by the top ten. What was sequenced was CD4+CD25+ Tregs sorted from PBMCs. The receptors shown here come from a human donor in good health.

The chain recombines TRBV11-3 with TRBJ2-2; possibly TRBD1 or TRBD2 for D (5 bases each). Trimming pared 4 bases from V and 0 bases from J, leaving 12 bases between. The germline gives CDR1 SGHNT, CDR2 YENEEA. The CDR3 loop spans 16 amino acids. In DNA, the CDR3 is TGTGCCAGCAGCTCCTCCGGGACCCCGAACACCGGGGAGCTGTTTTTT. Its protein is CASSSSGTPNTGELFF.

The chain links TRBV5-4 to TRBJ2-3; D might be TRBD1 (6 bases). Trimming removed 4 bases from V and 0 bases from J, with 9 bases in between. Per germline, CDR1 SGHNT and CDR2 YYREEE (reference sequence). This CDR3 is built from 14 residues. In DNA form, the CDR3 reads TGTGCCAGCAGCGGGGGCGGAAGCACAGATACGCAGTATTTT. Its translation is CASSGGGSTDTQYF.

V and J are TRBV10-3 and TRBJ1-1; unclear D gene. Germline V lookup: CDR1 ENHRY, CDR2 SYGVKD. Between the trimmed V and J ends, which lost 4 bases and 1 base, there was a span of 4 bases. The CDR3 is made up of 12 amino acids. CDR3 loop: CAISGGNTEAFF. The CDR3 nucleotides are TGTGCCATCAGTGGCGGGAACACTGAAGCTTTCTTT.

The chain couples TRBV19 to TRBJ1-3; no clear D gene. V was trimmed by 6 bases and J by 2 bases, leaving 8 bases between them. From germline, CDR1 is LNHDA and CDR2 SQIVND (reference sequence). The CDR3 covers 13 residues. The CDR3 spells CASRRGPGNTIYF. CDR3 DNA sequence: TGTGCCAGTAGAAGAGGGCCTGGAAACACCATATATTTT. Full variable domain (remainder filled in from reference TRBV19 and TRBJ1-3): DGGITQSPKYLFRKEGQNVTLSCEQNLNHDAMYWYRQDPGQGLRLIYYSQIVNDFQKGDIAEGYSVSREKKESFPLTVTSAQKNPTAFYLCASRRGPGNTIYFGEGSWLTVV.

The chain carries TRBV27 and TRBJ2-7; TRBD1 matches 7 bases. The CDR3 runs 13 residues. Germline values: CDR1 MNHEY, CDR2 SMNVEV (reference sequence). V was clipped by 4 bases and J by 3 bases; unmatched bases: 3. Here the CDR3 reads CASSSGQHYEQYF. The CDR3 DNA follows: TGTGCCAGCAGTTCGGGACAGCACTACGAGCAGTACTTC.

The rearrangement joins TRBV9 to TRBJ1-5; 9 nucleotides agree with TRBD1. The CDR3 runs to 17 residues. The germline V gene encodes CDR1 SGDLS and CDR2 YYNGEE. J was trimmed by 1 base and V by 3 bases; bases with no gene match: 8. CDR3 amino acids: CASSDTGTGMSNQPQHF. The CDR3 bases are TGTGCCAGCAGCGATACCGGGACAGGGATGAGCAATCAGCCCCAGCATTTT.

V usage is TRBV27 and J usage is TRBJ2-1; 7 bases are a match to TRBD2. J lost 4 bases, V lost 0 bases, and 9 bases had no gene match. The CDR3 has 17 residues. Germline CDR1 is MNHEY and CDR2 is SMNVEV (reference sequence). CDR3 DNA: TGTGCCAGCAGTTTATCGGGAGGGGCCGCCGGGTACAATGAGCAGTTCTTC. Protein product: CASSLSGGAAGYNEQFF.

This chain uses TRBV27 with TRBJ2-1, with 10 bases aligning to TRBD2. Trimming removed 5 bases from V and 6 bases from J; junction bases left unmatched: 13. This CDR3 has 17 amino acids. Per germline, CDR1 MNHEY and CDR2 SMNVEV (reference sequence). The CDR3 region has the DNA TGTGCCAGCAGTCTCACATTCGGAGCGGGGGGGCCCAATGAGCAGTTCTTC. This sequence encodes CASSLTFGAGGPNEQFF.

The rearrangement uses TRBV7-9 and TRBJ1-4; D not resolved. Germline V gives CDR1 SEHNR, CDR2 FQNEAQ (reference sequence). This CDR3 has 11 residues. The V gene lost 8 bases and the J gene lost 8 bases, with 9 bases spanning the gap. The CDR3 loop reads CASGSYEKLFF. The CDR3 DNA follows: TGTGCCAGCGGAAGTTACGAAAAACTGTTTTTT.

This chain uses TRBV7-6 with TRBJ2-1, with TRBD2 matching 11 bases. The CDR3 is 17 residues long. Germline CDR1 reads SGHVS; CDR2 reads FNYEAQ. V trimming: 4 bases; J trimming: 2 bases; junction bases outside the gene matches: 7. The CDR3 DNA reads TGTGCCAGCAGCTCCACGTTAGCGGGGGGGCCCTACAATGAGCAGTTCTTC. Translating it yields CASSSTLAGGPYNEQFF. The entire variable domain, with the rest obtained from reference TRBV7-6 and TRBJ2-1, is as follows: GAGVSQSPRYKVTKRGQDVALRCDPISGHVSLYWYRQALGQGPEFLTYFNYEAQQDKSGLPNDRFSAERPEGSISTLTIQRTEQRDSAMYRCASSSTLAGGPYNEQFFGPGTRLTVL.

Only a few counts were recorded for this clone. The chain employs TRBV28 and TRBJ2-7; maybe TRBD1 (5 bases). V shed 4 bases and J shed 0 bases, with 13 bases lying between them. The germline CDR1 and CDR2 sequences are MDHEN and SYDVKM. The CDR3 runs 15 residues. CDR3 bases: TGTGCCAGCAGTTCCCTCGCAGGGTACTCCTACGAGCAGTACTTC. Translated, it gives CASSSLAGYSYEQYF.

The chain carries TRBV5-4 and TRBJ2-5; D call uncertain. Trimming removed 6 bases at V and 2 bases at J, with 11 bases between. CDR1 SGHNT and CDR2 YYREEE come from the germline V gene (reference sequence). This CDR3 comprises 13 residues. As DNA, the CDR3 is TGTGCCAGCACCTCCCGGAATCAAGAGACCCAGTACTTC. This codes for CASTSRNQETQYF.

The V and J genes are TRBV18 and TRBJ1-5; D might be TRBD1 (5 bases). Germline CDR1 is KGHSH and CDR2 is LQKENI. The CDR3 is 13 residues long. Trimming pared 3 bases from V and 6 bases from J, leaving 9 bases between. CDR3 sequence (DNA): TGTGCCAGCTCACCGGGGGAGGGTCAGCCCCAGCATTTT. It codes for CASSPGEGQPQHF.

This chain links TRBV21-1 with TRBJ2-7. TRBV21-1 is termed a pseudogene. The CDR3 length is 16 residues. As DNA, the CDR3 is TGTGCCAGCAGCAAAGATCACCTCATCTGGATCTACGAGCAGTACTTC. Residues: CASSKDHLIWIYEQYF.

A few counts support this clone. This sequence joins TRBV25-1 and TRBJ1-2; D perhaps matches TRBD1 (5 bases). The germline gives CDR1 MGHDK, CDR2 SYGVNS. The CDR3 contains 14 residues. Trimming left V 4 bases short and J 3 bases short, with 12 bases between. The CDR3 nucleotides are TGTGCCAGCAGTGCGGCAGGGACGGACTATGGCTACACCTTC. Translated: CASSAAGTDYGYTF.

The rearrangement links TRBV7-2 to TRBJ2-7, with D possibly called TRBD1 or TRBD2 (6 bases each). Germline CDR1 SGHTA, CDR2 FQGNSA. This CDR3 has 16 residues. V lost 3 bases, J lost 7 bases, and 22 bases lay in between. CDR3 DNA sequence: TGTGCCAGCAGCTTTTCGGGGGTGGCAGGGGTCGGGGAGCAGTACTTC. The encoded protein is CASSFSGVAGVGEQYF.

The J gene is TRBJ2-5, the V gene TRBV2; 11 nucleotides match TRBD2. Germline loops: CDR1 SNHLY, CDR2 FYNNEI. Trimming took 6 bases from V and 4 from J; bases not matched to a gene: 7. The CDR3 consists of 15 residues. The CDR3 nucleotides are TGTGCCAGCAGACCGGGACTAGCGGCGGTAGAGACCCAGTACTTC. Translation: CASRPGLAAVETQYF.

This rearrangement joins TRBV2 to TRBJ2-5, with TRBD2 matching over 7 bases. In germline, CDR1 is SNHLY, CDR2 FYNNEI. The CDR3 is made up of 13 amino acids. Trimming at V came to 3 bases and at J to 10 bases, leaving 8 bases not matched to a gene. This CDR3 reads CASSETSRFDQYF. In nucleotides, the CDR3 is TGTGCCAGCAGTGAGACTAGCCGATTTGACCAGTACTTC.

The rearrangement links TRBV9 to TRBJ2-2; D call uncertain. Germline V gives CDR1 SGDLS, CDR2 YYNGEE. The CDR3 sequence is 15 residues long. V was shortened by 1 base and J by 0 bases, with 7 bases between the two germline ends. CDR3 coding DNA: TGTGCCAGCAGCGTAACGGCTTCGAACACCGGGGAGCTGTTTTTT. Encoded protein: CASSVTASNTGELFF.

The chain links TRBV19 to TRBJ2-3, with TRBD1 matching over 9 bases. Germline lookup yields CDR1 LNHDA and CDR2 SQIVND (reference sequence). The V and J ends lost 4 bases and 3 bases, in that order; junction bases with no gene match: 5. The CDR3 totals 15 residues. CDR3 in DNA: TGTGCCAGTAGTACCTCCGGGACAGGGACAGATACGCAGTATTTT. Protein: CASSTSGTGTDTQYF.

The CDR3 DNA is TGCGCCAGCAGCTTGGCCTACGTTAGCGGTGGGGAAGATACGCAGTATTTT. This sequence encodes CASSLAYVSGGEDTQYF. The rearrangement uses TRBV5-1 and TRBJ2-3, with D possibly matching TRBD2 (6 bases). This CDR3 region has 17 residues. Trimming stripped 0 bases from V and 5 bases from J, with 19 bases between. Germline assignment: CDR1 SGHRS and CDR2 YFSETQ.

The genes are TRBV7-2 and TRBJ2-5; TRBD2 matches at 11 bases. The germline V gene encodes CDR1 SGHTA and CDR2 FQGNSA. The CDR3 sequence is 16 residues long. The J segment lost 1 base and the V segment lost 5 bases, leaving 6 bases of the junction unmatched. The CDR3 region has the DNA TGTGCCAGCAGCCAGGGGCTAGCGGGGGGCCAAGAGACCCAGTACTTC. It specifies CASSQGLAGGQETQYF. The full variable domain, in which reference TRBV7-2 and TRBJ2-5 provide the parts outside the CDR3, is GAGVSQSPSNKVTEKGKDVELRCDPISGHTALYWYRQSLGQGLEFLIYFQGNSAPDKSGLPSDRFSAERTGGSVSTLTIQRTQQEDSAVYLCASSQGLAGGQETQYFGPGTRLLVL.

The chain has TRBV18 and TRBJ2-5; 12 bases map to TRBD1. This CDR3 is 15 amino acids long. Germline V gene sequence: CDR1 KGHSH, CDR2 LQKENI. The ends lost 6 bases at V and 5 bases at J; junction bases unmatched: 7. The CDR3 DNA is TGTGCCAGCTCGCCCGGGACAGGGGGCACGGAGACCCAGTACTTC. It encodes CASSPGTGGTETQYF.

The chain has TRBV6-1 and TRBJ1-1; 7 bases align to TRBD1. V lost 5 bases to trimming and J lost 8 bases; unmatched junction nucleotides: 8. Germline V gives CDR1 MNHNS, CDR2 SASEGT. This CDR3 contains 13 residues. CDR3 nucleotide sequence: TGTGCCAGCAGTTTACCCGGGACAGACGAAGCTTTCTTT. It is translated as CASSLPGTDEAFF.

This clone was found a few times. The gene calls are TRBV5-1 and TRBJ1-6; D is possibly TRBD1 (6 bases). The CDR3 is 12 amino acids. In germline, CDR1 is SGHRS, CDR2 YFSETQ. Deletions cut 4 bases from V and 11 bases from J, with 10 bases between. The CDR3: CASSATGTPLHF. The DNA of the CDR3 is TGCGCCAGCAGCGCTACAGGGACACCCCTCCACTTT.

V and J are TRBV5-1 and TRBJ2-1, with 8 positions matching TRBD1. The V and J ends lost 4 bases and 8 bases, in that order; junction bases with no gene match: 11. The CDR3 covers 15 residues. Germline V gene data show CDR1 as SGHRS and CDR2 as YFSETQ. CDR3: CASSIDRGFVDEQFF. Here the CDR3 DNA reads TGCGCCAGCAGCATCGACAGGGGTTTTGTGGATGAGCAGTTCTTC.

This clone was found a few times. For the CDR3, the DNA is TGTGCCAGCAGTACGGGGTCAGGGAGTGGACAGCCCCAGCATTTT. Its translation is CASSTGSGSGQPQHF. This chain uses TRBV6-5 with TRBJ1-5; D may be TRBD1 (5 bases). The germline gives CDR1 MNHEY, CDR2 SVGAGI. The CDR3 consists of 15 residues. Between the trimmed V and J ends, which lost 5 bases and 7 bases, there was a span of 18 bases.

V and J are TRBV6-5 and TRBJ2-7; either TRBD1 or TRBD2 may fit D (6 bases each). In germline, CDR1 is MNHEY, CDR2 SVGAGI. V was trimmed by 8 bases and J by 4 bases, leaving 18 bases between them. The CDR3 loop spans 14 amino acids. CDR3 coding DNA: TGTGCCAGCTGGGGGCGGGGACGCGGGTACGAGCAGTACTTC. Its translation: CASWGRGRGYEQYF.

This clone was detected only once. V and J are TRBV28 and TRBJ2-1, with 7 bases fitting TRBD1. Trimming took 5 bases from V and 3 from J; bases not matched to a gene: 7. Germline V gene data show CDR1 as MDHEN and CDR2 as SYDVKM. The CDR3 has 15 amino acids. CDR3 loop: CASSPPTGFYNEQFF. The CDR3 DNA is TGTGCCAGCAGTCCCCCGACAGGGTTCTACAATGAGCAGTTCTTC.

The rearrangement uses TRBV18 and TRBJ1-1; no definite D call. The V end lost 3 bases, the J end lost 5 bases, and 16 bases lay between the germline ends. CDR1 KGHSH and CDR2 LQKENI come from the germline V gene. This CDR3 has 15 residues. The CDR3 DNA reads as TGTGCCAGCTCACCGGCGAACCTCCCTGGGACTGAAGCTTTCTTT. The encoded protein is CASSPANLPGTEAFF.

The rearrangement links TRBV7-2 to TRBJ1-3, with D possibly matching TRBD1 (6 bases). The CDR3 covers 15 residues. Germline V gene lookup returns CDR1 SGHTA and CDR2 FQGNSA. Deletions cut 1 base from V and 0 bases from J, with 7 bases between. The CDR3 region is CASSLGGASGNTIYF. Here the CDR3 DNA reads TGTGCCAGCAGCTTAGGGGGGGCCTCTGGAAACACCATATATTTT.